This paragraph covers one TCR beta chain sequence. TCRdb keeps only in-frame clones here, not all; method: immunoSEQ multiplex PCR. There are 120,000 or so clones in the sample; 91% occur only once, and 7.8% lies in the top ten. The V gene's germline CDR1 is MDHEN and CDR2 SYDVKM. The CDR3 runs 14 residues. Trimming removed 5 bases from V and 6 bases from J; junction bases left unmatched: 7. The sample originates from a study of control samples from healthy donors and cancer patients. This chain joins TRBV28 and TRBJ1-5; 7 nucleotides align to TRBD1. The sample taken for sequencing was blood. This receptor was taken from a woman younger than 35 in good health. Here the CDR3 reads CASSPDRVSQPQHF. CDR3 DNA sequence: TGTGCCAGCAGTCCTGACAGGGTTAGTCAGCCCCAGCATTTT.